This record covers a single T cell receptor (beta chain). The trim removed 3 bases at V and 4 bases at J, leaving 10 bases unmatched. The CDR3 is 16 residues long. Germline V gives CDR1 LGHNA, CDR2 YSLEER. The data belong to a study of blood T cell repertoires in COVID-19. Study overall: Samples of COVID-19 (acute and convalescent) were obtained from the United States, Italy and Spain. PBMCs, B-cell-depleted T cells, or T cells were the source of the cDNA or gDNA that made up the material.

Authors' processing steps: Reference gene primer amplification yielded estimated nucleated cell counts. Assay used: immunoSEQ multiplex PCR; TCRdb lists only in-frame clones, some missing. The V and J calls and the clone size are those of that table, but D and trimming were determined from the DNA. The sample consists of 55,000 to 80,000 clones, approximately 90% of them appearing once. The rearrangement joins TRBV4-3 to TRBJ2-3; 7 bases align to TRBD2. This TCR was recovered from a man in his fifties with acute or convalescent COVID-19. Sequenced: peripheral blood. Here the CDR3 reads CASSQSSGSGADTQYF. CDR3 sequence (DNA): TGCGCCAGCAGCCAGTCTAGCGGTTCCGGCGCAGATACGCAGTATTTT.